One and the same sample provided the 26 T cell receptor beta chains below, sequenced in a study of human T cells and chemical hapten exposure. The time point is: patch test 2, 6 weeks after DPC sensitization. Treatment indicated: therapeutic diphenylcyclopropenone sensitization with weekly scalp DPC. Each CDR3 protein is one row after TCRdb ran MiXCR on the RACE reads. The profile shows a few hundred thousand distinct CDR3 sequences, roughly 6.3% of them singletons. Here the sequenced sample was whole blood, taken in connection with sensitization to the hapten diphenylcyclopropenone (DPC). Source of these receptors: a woman between 18 and 30 years old with alopecia areata. Some clones in this sample may be carry-over from other donors' samples.

The chain recombines TRBV18 with TRBJ1-4; D is ambiguous. Germline CDR1 reads KGHSH; CDR2 reads LQKENI. Deletions cut 2 bases from V and 8 bases from J, with 15 bases between. The CDR3 has 15 residues. This CDR3 reads CASSPEGSIGEKLFF. CDR3 nucleotides: TGTGCCAGCTCACCAGAGGGCTCCATAGGGGAAAAACTGTTTTTT.

This clonotype was detected ten times or more. The chain couples TRBV21-1 to TRBJ2-6; the table's TRBD1 call for D was not verified on the DNA. TRBV21-1 constitutes a pseudogene. CDR3 length equals 20 residues. The CDR3 loop is CASSKGYGWAGRPGANVLTF. CDR3 nucleotide sequence: TGTGCCAGCAGCAAAGGCTACGGTTGGGCAGGGCGCCCTGGGGCCAACGTCCTGACTTTC.

This clonotype was recorded a few times. The gene calls are TRBV6-1 and TRBJ2-1; 12 bases are a match to TRBD1. CDR1 and CDR2 from the germline V gene are MNHNS and SASEGT. The CDR3 contains 15 residues. V shed 8 bases and J 8 bases; nucleotides not matched to a gene: 10. The CDR3 DNA follows: TGTGCCAGCCGATACGGGACAGGGGGCCCCTATGAGCAGTTCTTC. Amino acids: CASRYGTGGPYEQFF.

The V call is TRBV10-3, the J call TRBJ2-3; 10 nucleotides match TRBD1. Germline values: CDR1 ENHRY, CDR2 SYGVKD. The J segment lost 0 bases and the V segment lost 10 bases, leaving 4 bases of the junction unmatched. The CDR3 extends over 14 amino acids. CDR3 sequence (DNA): TGTGCCACACGACAGGGGGCTAGCACAGATACGCAGTATTTT. It encodes CATRQGASTDTQYF.

This clonotype was seen repeatedly, ten times or more. The chain employs TRBV6-1 and TRBJ1-1, with no clear D. Trimming pared 5 bases from V and 1 base from J, leaving 8 bases between. There are 13 residues in the CDR3. Germline values: CDR1 MNHNS, CDR2 SASEGT. CDR3: CASSRISNTEAFF. CDR3 nucleotides: TGTGCCAGCAGTCGCATATCGAACACTGAAGCTTTCTTT.

In this sample, this clonotype turned up many times. This chain links TRBV3-1 with TRBJ2-1; D gene unclear. The V end lost 3 bases, the J end lost 3 bases, and 9 bases lay between the germline ends. The CDR3 is 14 residues long. Germline loops: CDR1 LGHDT, CDR2 YNNKEL (reference sequence). The CDR3 region is CASSQMAGYNEQFF. The CDR3 DNA is TGTGCCAGCAGCCAGATGGCTGGCTACAATGAGCAGTTCTTC.

The V and J genes are TRBV28 and TRBJ2-5; D remains unclear. Germline lookup yields CDR1 MDHEN and CDR2 SYDVKM. There are 14 residues in the CDR3. Trimming took 5 bases from V and 8 from J, leaving 18 bases between them. The CDR3 coding sequence is TGTGCCAGCAGTGCTCCCAGGCGTTGGTCCACCCAGTACTTC. Its translation is CASSAPRRWSTQYF.

The J gene is TRBJ2-3, the V gene TRBV9; 10 bases align to TRBD2. Germline trimming cut 4 bases from V and 7 bases from J; bases unmatched to any gene: 9. This CDR3 is built from 15 residues. Germline loops: CDR1 SGDLS, CDR2 YYNGEE. The CDR3 region is CASSPTGTSVHTQYF. The DNA of the CDR3 is TGTGCCAGCAGCCCAACCGGGACTAGCGTCCATACGCAGTATTTT.

The V call is TRBV5-6, the J call TRBJ1-2; D remains unclear. V lost 3 bases and J lost 1, with 16 bases in between. Germline lookup yields CDR1 SGHDT and CDR2 YYEEEE. The CDR3 spans 16 residues. CDR3 residues: CASSSLVSVRNYGYTF. The CDR3 nucleotides read TGTGCCAGCAGCTCCCTCGTGTCAGTCCGTAACTATGGCTACACCTTC.

This clonotype was counted many times. The chain couples TRBV29-1 to TRBJ1-1; 8 bases are a match to TRBD1. The germline V gene has CDR1 SQVTM and CDR2 ANQGSEA. This CDR3 comprises 10 residues. The junction had 8 bases not matched to a gene; V was cut back by 8 bases and J by 12 bases. DNA for the CDR3: TGCAGCCCCGAGCAGGGGGCAACTTTCTTT. The encoded protein is CSPEQGATFF.

This chain links TRBV3-1 with TRBJ1-3; a possible D gene is TRBD1 (5 bases). This CDR3 spans 14 amino acids. Germline V gene data show CDR1 as LGHDT and CDR2 as YNNKEL (reference sequence). V gave up 1 base and J gave up 4 bases, with 8 bases separating them. DNA of the CDR3: TGTGCCAGCAGCCAAGTAGGGGTAGGAAACACCATATATTTT. Its protein product is CASSQVGVGNTIYF.

This chain joins TRBV6-5 and TRBJ1-1, with D possibly TRBD1 on 5 matching bases. Germline CDR1 and CDR2: MNHEY and SVGAGI. The CDR3 extends over 14 amino acids. Trimming stripped 7 bases from V and 1 base from J, with 13 bases between. CDR3 DNA sequence: TGTGCCAGCACCACTCATGGACAGAACACTGAAGCTTTCTTT. This gives the protein CASTTHGQNTEAFF.

This clonotype occurred many times. CDR3 bases: TGTGCCAGCAGCTTATATGGTATGAACACTGAAGCTTTCTTT. This gives the protein CASSLYGMNTEAFF. The chain has TRBV7-2 and TRBJ1-1; D is unclear. V was clipped by 2 bases and J by 0 bases, with 7 bases between them. Per germline, CDR1 SGHTA and CDR2 FQGNSA. CDR3 length: 14 amino acids.

The sample holds a few counts of this clonotype. This rearrangement joins TRBV20-1 to TRBJ1-1; no clear D gene. The length of the CDR3 is 12 residues. V lost 6 bases to trimming and J lost 4 bases, with 12 bases between them. Germline V gene sequence: CDR1 DFQATT, CDR2 SNEGSKA (reference sequence). The CDR3 sequence: CSARVGATEAFF. The CDR3 nucleotides read TGCAGTGCGCGGGTGGGAGCCACTGAAGCTTTCTTT.

This clonotype was observed a handful of times. V usage is TRBV7-9 and J usage is TRBJ2-3, with 9 bases identical to TRBD1. Germline V gene sequence: CDR1 SEHNR, CDR2 FQNEAQ (reference sequence). The CDR3 covers 15 residues. J gave up 4 bases and V 3 bases, and 5 bases lay outside the gene matches. Written as DNA, the CDR3 is TGTGCCAGCAGCTTTACAGGGGGCGCCGCAGATACGCAGTATTTT. This codes for CASSFTGGAADTQYF.

The chain joins TRBV18 to TRBJ1-5; 7 bases map to TRBD1. Per the germline V gene, CDR1 is KGHSH and CDR2 is LQKENI. The V segment lost 5 bases and the J segment 0 bases; nucleotides outside the gene matches: 4. The CDR3 is 15 amino acids. CDR3 sequence reads: CASSIGQDSNQPQHF. The CDR3 region has the DNA TGTGCCAGCTCAATAGGACAGGATAGCAATCAGCCCCAGCATTTT.

This rearrangement joins TRBV20-1 to TRBJ1-2; D gene uncertain. Germline V lookup: CDR1 DFQATT, CDR2 SNEGSKA (reference sequence). This CDR3 comprises 15 residues. Trimming removed 0 bases from V and 0 bases from J, with 11 bases in between. CDR3 amino acids: CSARDLSTSNYGYTF. The CDR3 DNA reads as TGCAGTGCTAGAGATCTTAGTACTTCTAACTATGGCTACACCTTC.

This clonotype was seen more than once but under ten times. The V call is TRBV7-2, the J call TRBJ1-2; D gene uncertain. Germline V gene lookup returns CDR1 SGHTA and CDR2 FQGNSA. The CDR3 length is 14 residues. Trimming cost V 5 bases and J 4 bases, with 14 bases left between them. The CDR3, as DNA: TGTGCCAGCAGCCCCAATCCAGGAACCTATGGCTACACCTTC. Protein product: CASSPNPGTYGYTF. Based on the CDR3 plus reference TRBV7-2 and TRBJ1-2, the full variable domain is GAGVSQSPSNKVTEKGKDVELRCDPISGHTALYWYRQSLGQGLEFLIYFQGNSAPDKSGLPSDRFSAERTGGSVSTLTIQRTQQEDSAVYLCASSPNPGTYGYTFGSGTRLTVV.

This clonotype was seen many times. This chain uses TRBV12-3 or TRBV12-4 with TRBJ2-7; D is possibly TRBD1 (5 bases). The CDR3 has 17 amino acids. V shed 5 bases and J shed 6 bases, with 26 bases lying between them. The CDR3 sequence: CASSPTLWQGIASEQYF. CDR3 coding DNA: TGTGCCAGCAGTCCCACCCTATGGCAGGGAATAGCAAGCGAGCAGTACTTC.

The sample holds a few counts of this clonotype. The rearrangement uses TRBV7-9 and TRBJ1-3; a weak D match, TRBD1 (5 bases). Trimming took off 5 bases at V and 4 bases at J, with 12 bases between the two ends. This CDR3 has 14 residues. The germline gives CDR1 SEHNR, CDR2 FQNEAQ (reference sequence). The CDR3 nucleotides read TGTGCCAGCAGCCCGGGACTCCTCGGAAACACCATATATTTT. Its protein is CASSPGLLGNTIYF.

The genes are TRBV4-3 and TRBJ2-2; D gene ambiguous. The CDR3 runs 13 residues. Germline V lookup: CDR1 LGHNA, CDR2 YSLEER. V lost 2 bases to trimming and J lost 6 bases, with 7 bases between them. The CDR3 region has the DNA TGCGCCAGCAGCCAAATAGGGTCCGGGGAGCTGTTTTTT. This codes for CASSQIGSGELFF.

The chain combines TRBV2 with TRBJ1-2, with D uncertain. The CDR3 covers 11 residues. V dropped 7 bases and J dropped 7 bases, with 10 bases sitting between them. Germline-derived CDR1 and CDR2 are SNHLY and FYNNEI. The CDR3 DNA follows: TGTGCCAGCACAGACTCTTCTGGCTACACCTTC. Its protein product is CASTDSSGYTF.

This clonotype came up a few times. J is TRBJ2-5 and V is TRBV13; D gene uncertain. The germline V gene has CDR1 PRHDT and CDR2 FYEKMQ (reference sequence). The CDR3 sequence is 14 residues long. Trimming took 5 bases from V and 3 from J, leaving 13 bases between them. CDR3 residues: CASSPPTVKETQYF. DNA of the CDR3: TGTGCCAGCAGCCCTCCGACTGTCAAAGAGACCCAGTACTTC.

This clonotype came up many times. The chain combines TRBV7-9 with TRBJ1-1; no clear D. The length of the CDR3 is 8 residues. Germline CDR1 is SEHNR and CDR2 is FQNEAQ (reference sequence). Here the CDR3 reads CARTEAFF. The CDR3 DNA reads TGTGCTCGAACTGAAGCTTTCTTT.

The table lists this clonotype with many counts. CDR3 DNA sequence: TGTGCCAGCAGCCAAGAAAGTGGCGGGGTCGCCTACGAGCAGTACTTC. It is translated as CASSQESGGVAYEQYF. The J gene is TRBJ2-7, the V gene TRBV3-1; D might be TRBD2 (6 bases). The germline V gene has CDR1 LGHDT and CDR2 YNNKEL (reference sequence). Between the trimmed V and J ends, which lost 0 bases and 2 bases, there was a span of 14 bases. The CDR3 contains 16 residues.

This chain links TRBV7-9 with TRBJ2-3; 9 bases map to TRBD2. CDR3 length: 15 residues. V gave up 4 bases and J gave up 6 bases; unmatched junction bases: 8. Germline V gene data show CDR1 as SEHNR and CDR2 as FQNEAQ (reference sequence). CDR3 coding DNA: TGTGCCAGCAGCTCCGTAGCGGGGGTAGATGATACGCAGTATTTT. It yields the protein CASSSVAGVDDTQYF.